One and the same sample provided the 17 T cell receptor beta chains below, sequenced in a study of blood T cell repertoires in COVID-19. Sequencing used immunoSEQ multiplex PCR; TCRdb keeps in-frame clones, though not all of them. The data contain approximately 51,000 clones, about 85% of them singletons. Sample: peripheral blood. These receptors were obtained from a human donor in a cohort sampled during active COVID-19.

The CDR3 DNA reads TGTGCCAGCAGCTTAGATCAGGGCCCCTACAATGAGCAGTTCTTC. Translated, it gives CASSLDQGPYNEQFF. The V gene is TRBV7-8, the J gene TRBJ2-1; maybe TRBD1 (5 bases). V was pared by 1 base and J by 2 bases, with 9 bases between. Germline V gives CDR1 SGHVS, CDR2 FQNEAQ. The CDR3 length is 15 residues.

This clone was picked up one time. The V and J genes are TRBV7-9 and TRBJ1-2; 8 nucleotides align to TRBD1. Per the germline V gene, CDR1 is SEHNR and CDR2 is FQNEAQ (reference sequence). After removal of 1 base from V and 4 bases from J, the junction contained 8 bases not matched to a gene. The CDR3 consists of 16 residues. CDR3 amino acids: CASSLVAGQDRYGYTF. Here the CDR3 DNA reads TGTGCCAGCAGCTTAGTTGCGGGACAGGACCGCTATGGCTACACCTTC.

The chain joins TRBV18 to TRBJ2-3; weak D call: TRBD2 (5 bases). Trimming pared 6 bases from V and 4 bases from J, leaving 11 bases between. CDR1 and CDR2 from the germline V gene are KGHSH and LQKENI. The CDR3 loop spans 13 amino acids. CDR3 amino acids: CASSQLGADTQYF. The CDR3 nucleotides read TGTGCCAGCTCCCAACTAGGAGCAGATACGCAGTATTTT.

This chain connects TRBV3-1 (or the pseudogene TRBV3-2) to TRBJ1-5; tentatively, D is TRBD1 (5 bases). Trimming took 2 bases from V and 7 from J, leaving 18 bases between them. The germline V gene has CDR1 LGHDT and CDR2 YNNKEL (reference sequence). This CDR3 contains 16 residues. The CDR3 nucleotides are TGTGCCAGCAGCCAAAGATACGGGGGGACCCGGCAGCCCCAGCATTTT. Its protein is CASSQRYGGTRQPQHF.

The chain links TRBV5-1 to TRBJ2-5, with a weak D call TRBD1 (6 bases). V dropped 0 bases and J dropped 4 bases, with 13 bases sitting between them. The CDR3 spans 15 residues. CDR1 and CDR2 from the germline V gene are SGHRS and YFSETQ. CDR3 in DNA: TGCGCCAGCAGCTTGGCTTGGGACACCGCAGAGACCCAGTACTTC. It specifies CASSLAWDTAETQYF.

The chain joins TRBV11-3 to TRBJ1-3, with TRBD1 as a possible D gene (6 bases). The CDR3 covers 17 residues. Germline V gives CDR1 SGHNT, CDR2 YENEEA. Trimming stripped 6 bases from V and 1 base from J, with 19 bases between. The CDR3, as DNA: TGTGCCAGCAGTCGCTTACCAGGGGATTCTTCTGGAAACACCATATATTTT. This sequence encodes CASSRLPGDSSGNTIYF.

DNA of the CDR3: TGTGCCAGCAGCTTGGTCCAGCGCGCTGAGCAGTTCTTC. This translates into CASSLVQRAEQFF. The V gene is TRBV5-8, the J gene TRBJ2-1; the D is unclear. V lost 0 bases and J 9 bases, leaving 10 bases between the germline ends. CDR1 is SGHTS and CDR2 is YDEGEE in the germline V gene. CDR3 size: 13 residues.

As regards this clone: The junction departs from the called germline gene at one end, perhaps through a read error. V gene TRBV23-1 combines with J gene TRBJ1-3; a possible D gene is TRBD1 (5 bases). TRBV23-1 is labeled an ORF, and its function is uncertain. The CDR3 runs to 13 residues. The CDR3, as DNA: TGCGCCAGCAGTCACAGAAGGGGAAAGACCATATATTTT. Encoded protein: CASSHRRGKTIYF.

This clone was recorded only once. This rearrangement joins TRBV28 to TRBJ1-5; D unresolved. Per germline, CDR1 MDHEN and CDR2 SYDVKM. This CDR3 contains 12 residues. The ends were cut back, 7 bases at V and 7 bases at J, with 11 bases in the middle. The CDR3 region has the DNA TGTGCCAGCACTGACGGGGAGCAGCCCCAGCATTTT. This encodes CASTDGEQPQHF.

The chain is built from TRBV5-4 and TRBJ2-3, with 7 bases fitting TRBD2. The ends lost 4 bases at V and 6 bases at J; junction bases unmatched: 11. Germline CDR1 SGHNT, CDR2 YYREEE (reference sequence). This CDR3 is built from 15 residues. CDR3 in amino acids: CASSRGLGTLDTQYF. The CDR3 DNA follows: TGTGCCAGCAGCCGAGGACTAGGGACTCTGGATACGCAGTATTTT.

DNA for the CDR3: TGTGCCAGCAGCGTAGGGCCTACGGGGTATAATTCACCCCTCCACTTT. Protein product: CASSVGPTGYNSPLHF. The chain employs TRBV9 and TRBJ1-6; D gene uncertain. Germline CDR1 SGDLS, CDR2 YYNGEE. The CDR3 length is 16 residues. V lost 0 bases, J lost 4 bases, and 11 bases lay in between.

CDR3 residues: CASSIEGRGNTEAFF. As DNA, the CDR3 is TGTGCCAGTAGTATAGAGGGCAGGGGGAACACTGAAGCTTTCTTT. The chain couples TRBV19 to TRBJ1-1; a weak D match, TRBD1 (6 bases). Trimming stripped 0 bases from V and 1 base from J, with 9 bases between. The CDR3 contains 15 residues. Germline V gene lookup returns CDR1 LNHDA and CDR2 SQIVND (reference sequence).

The rearrangement uses TRBV5-1 and TRBJ1-1; the match to TRBD1 covers 10 bases. Germline V gene sequence: CDR1 SGHRS, CDR2 YFSETQ. Trimming cost V 4 bases and J 7 bases; bases outside gene matches: 10. This CDR3 is built from 15 residues. The CDR3 sequence: CASSKGQGKSGEAFF. In DNA form, the CDR3 reads TGCGCCAGCAGCAAGGGACAGGGGAAAAGCGGTGAAGCTTTCTTT.

The V gene is TRBV7-2, the J gene TRBJ2-7; TRBD2 matches 9 bases. V gave up 5 bases and J gave up 5 bases; unmatched junction bases: 10. The CDR3 runs 15 residues. CDR1 and CDR2 from the germline V gene are SGHTA and FQGNSA. Here the CDR3 reads CASSPPGLAGNEQYF. The DNA of the CDR3 is TGTGCCAGCAGCCCTCCGGGACTAGCTGGGAACGAGCAGTACTTC.

This clone has just a few counts. V gene TRBV6-6 combines with J gene TRBJ1-5, with D perhaps matching TRBD1 (5 bases). Per germline, CDR1 MNHNY and CDR2 SVGAGI (reference sequence). This CDR3 has 14 amino acids. V lost 6 bases and J lost 4, with 13 bases in between. The CDR3 is CASRGQAPNQPQHF. The CDR3 DNA follows: TGTGCCAGCAGGGGGCAGGCGCCTAATCAGCCCCAGCATTTT.

V gene TRBV6-2 or TRBV6-3 combines with J gene TRBJ2-1, with no clear D. Germline V gene data show CDR1 as MNHEY and CDR2 as SVGEGT. The CDR3 covers 16 residues. Trimming took 4 bases from V and 6 from J, leaving 19 bases between them. In DNA, the CDR3 is TGTGCCAGCAGTTCGGTAGCTATTCTTGGTAGCAATGAGCAGTTCTTC. This translates into CASSSVAILGSNEQFF.

This chain links TRBV2 with TRBJ2-2; 8 nucleotides align to TRBD1. The CDR3 is made up of 15 amino acids. Trimming removed 6 bases from V and 1 base from J; junction bases left unmatched: 4. CDR1 SNHLY and CDR2 FYNNEI come from the germline V gene. CDR3 loop: CASRWGQENTGELFF. The CDR3 DNA reads as TGTGCCAGCAGATGGGGACAGGAGAACACCGGGGAGCTGTTTTTT.